The source of this T cell receptor (beta chain) is a study of beta chain features in type 1 diabetes. Whole-study context: No age, gender or cell yield differences were seen between patients and healthy donors.

Trimming removed 7 bases at V and 3 bases at J, with 21 bases between. Germline V lookup: CDR1 SQVTM, CDR2 ANQGSEA. The CDR3 runs 16 residues. Of the isolated RNA, all was reverse transcribed, and so the sequenced material was expressed TCRB transcripts. The repertoire was sequenced with immunoSEQ multiplex PCR; TCRdb's copy has only in-frame clones and lacks some. The table lists 450,000 or so clones, roughly 10% of them singletons. In its sample, this clone was seen a few times. This receptor was identified in a woman aged 18-29 years in good health. This chain joins TRBV29-1 and TRBJ1-4, with unresolved D. The material sequenced was naive CD4+ T cells from blood. The CDR3 sequence is CSAGSMEGKANEKLFF. CDR3 DNA sequence: TGCAGCGCTGGGAGTATGGAGGGAAAGGCTAATGAAAAACTGTTTTTT.